This record concerns one T cell receptor (beta chain) sequence. Libraries were prepared by immunoSEQ multiplex PCR; TCRdb keeps only in-frame clonotypes and omits some of them. The sample holds roughly 250,000 clones, approximately 90% seen once. The data stem from a study of blood T cell repertoires in COVID-19. Germline V CDR1 and CDR2: KGHSH, LQKENI. V was trimmed by 2 bases and J by 6 bases, leaving 10 bases between them. The CDR3 runs 13 residues. Sequenced input: PBMCs or T cells enriched from blood (not recorded which). The clonotype was recovered from a young woman who had recovered from COVID-19. The gene calls are TRBV18 and TRBJ1-2; D gene ambiguous. The CDR3 DNA reads as TGTGCCAGCTCACCAGAGATGGTGGATGGCTACACCTTC. Translating gives CASSPEMVDGYTF.